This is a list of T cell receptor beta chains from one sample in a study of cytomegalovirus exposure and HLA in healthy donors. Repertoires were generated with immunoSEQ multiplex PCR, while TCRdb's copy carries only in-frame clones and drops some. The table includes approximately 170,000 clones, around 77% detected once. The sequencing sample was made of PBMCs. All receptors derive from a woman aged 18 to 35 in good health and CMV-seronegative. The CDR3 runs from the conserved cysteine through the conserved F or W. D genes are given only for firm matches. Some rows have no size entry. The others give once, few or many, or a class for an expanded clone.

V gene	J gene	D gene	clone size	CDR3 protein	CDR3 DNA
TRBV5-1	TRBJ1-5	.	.	CASSLDTSSNQPQHF	TGCGCCAGCAGCTTAGACACCTCTAGCAATCAGCCCCAGCATTTT
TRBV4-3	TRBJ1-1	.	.	CASSQDAGGWSTEAFF	TGCGCCAGCAGCCAAGATGCGGGAGGGTGGTCCACTGAAGCTTTCTTT
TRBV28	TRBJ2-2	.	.	CASSSLSAGGELFF	TGTGCCAGCAGCTCTCTGTCTGCGGGCGGGGAGCTGTTTTTT
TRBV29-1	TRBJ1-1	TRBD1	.	CSVYQGGAEAFF	TGCAGCGTTTACCAGGGGGGCGCTGAAGCTTTCTTT
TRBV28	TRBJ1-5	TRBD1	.	CASRTDRAQPQHF	TGTGCCAGCAGAACGGACAGGGCGCAGCCCCAGCATTTT
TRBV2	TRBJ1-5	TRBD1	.	CASSGTGGDQPQHF	TGTGCCAGCAGCGGGACAGGGGGTGATCAGCCCCAGCATTTT
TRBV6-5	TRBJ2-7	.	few	CASSYRPQGMYEQYF	TGTGCCAGCAGTTACCGGCCACAGGGTATGTACGAGCAGTACTTC
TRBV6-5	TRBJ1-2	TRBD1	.	CASSYGRGYGYTF	TGTGCCAGCAGTTACGGCAGGGGGTATGGCTACACCTTC
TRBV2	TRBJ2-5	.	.	CASSSYIGQSGQETQYF	TGTGCCAGCTCTTCGTATATTGGGCAGAGCGGACAAGAGACCCAGTACTTC
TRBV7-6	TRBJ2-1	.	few	CASSFQGQLGNEQFF	TGTGCCAGCAGCTTCCAGGGCCAGTTAGGCAATGAGCAGTTCTTC
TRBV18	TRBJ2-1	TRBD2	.	CASSPKTSGGPRFF	TGTGCCAGCTCACCCAAGACTAGCGGGGGCCCCCGGTTCTTC
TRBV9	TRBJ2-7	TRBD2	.	CASSGRTSSYEQYF	TGTGCCAGCAGCGGACGGACTAGCTCCTACGAGCAGTACTTC
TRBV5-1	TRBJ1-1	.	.	CASSLETGNTEAFF	TGCGCCAGCAGCTTGGAGACGGGGAACACTGAAGCTTTCTTT
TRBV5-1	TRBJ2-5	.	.	CASSSNVGARQETQYF	TGCGCCAGCAGTTCTAATGTGGGGGCCAGACAAGAGACCCAGTACTTC
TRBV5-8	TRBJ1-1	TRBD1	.	CASSFWTGPKMNTEAFF	TGTGCCAGCAGCTTCTGGACAGGCCCCAAAATGAACACTGAAGCTTTCTTT
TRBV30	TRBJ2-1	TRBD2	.	CAWSGGTSGRGEQFF	TGTGCCTGGAGTGGCGGGACTAGCGGGAGAGGGGAGCAGTTCTTC
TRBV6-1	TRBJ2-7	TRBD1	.	CASSDDRVYSRGAYEQYF	TGTGCCAGCAGTGATGACAGGGTATATAGTAGGGGTGCCTACGAGCAGTACTTC
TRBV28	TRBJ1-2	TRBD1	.	CASSLGTGGWGYTF	TGTGCCAGCAGTTTAGGGACAGGGGGCTGGGGCTACACCTTC
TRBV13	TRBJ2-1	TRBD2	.	CASSAPPGLAYNEQFF	TGTGCCAGCAGCGCTCCACCGGGACTAGCTTACAATGAGCAGTTCTTC
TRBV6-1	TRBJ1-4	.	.	CASSARPGRDFGTNEKLFF	TGTGCCAGCAGTGCCAGACCAGGGAGGGATTTTGGAACTAATGAAAAACTGTTTTTT
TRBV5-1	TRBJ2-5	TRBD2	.	CASSLTAGGGETQYF	TGCGCCAGCAGCTTGACAGCGGGAGGGGGAGAGACCCAGTACTTC
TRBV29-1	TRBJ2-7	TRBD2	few	CSVPLAGGLNEQYF	TGCAGCGTTCCCCTAGCGGGAGGTTTAAACGAGCAGTACTTC
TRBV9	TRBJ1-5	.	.	CASSVGWGDQPQHF	TGTGCCAGCAGCGTAGGGTGGGGAGATCAGCCCCAGCATTTT
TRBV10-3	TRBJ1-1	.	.	CAIRNRDTTEAFF	TGTGCCATCAGGAACAGGGACACCACTGAAGCTTTCTTT
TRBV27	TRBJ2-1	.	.	CASSPSQGSNEQFF	TGTGCCAGCAGTCCCTCGCAGGGTTCGAATGAGCAGTTCTTC
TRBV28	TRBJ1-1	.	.	CASSQGIAEAFF	TGTGCCAGCAGCCAGGGTATCGCTGAAGCTTTCTTT
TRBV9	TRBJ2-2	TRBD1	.	CASSAGWDRVSGELFF	TGTGCCAGCAGCGCGGGCTGGGACAGGGTTTCCGGGGAGCTGTTTTTT
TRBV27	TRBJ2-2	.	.	CASSPQGVGGELFF	TGTGCCAGCAGTCCACAGGGTGTGGGCGGGGAGCTGTTTTTT
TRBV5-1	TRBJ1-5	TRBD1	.	CASSAGTGVEQPQHF	TGCGCCAGCAGCGCTGGGACAGGGGTGGAACAGCCCCAGCATTTT
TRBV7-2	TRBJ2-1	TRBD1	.	CASSSDRGNEQFF	TGTGCCAGCAGCTCGGACAGGGGGAATGAGCAGTTCTTC
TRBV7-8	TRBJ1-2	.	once	CASSLVAREGGYTF	TGTGCCAGCAGCTTAGTCGCCAGGGAGGGTGGCTACACCTTC
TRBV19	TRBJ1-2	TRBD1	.	CASSMGQINYGYTF	TGTGCCAGTAGTATGGGACAGATTAACTATGGCTACACCTTC
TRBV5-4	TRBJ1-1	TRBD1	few	CASSFQGATEAFF	TGTGCCAGCAGCTTTCAGGGGGCTACTGAAGCTTTCTTT
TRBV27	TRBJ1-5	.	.	CASRRDSVSNQPQHF	TGTGCCAGCAGACGCGACAGTGTAAGCAATCAGCCCCAGCATTTT
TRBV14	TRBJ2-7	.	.	CASSQGHSYEQYF	TGTGCCAGCAGCCAAGGACACTCCTACGAGCAGTACTTC
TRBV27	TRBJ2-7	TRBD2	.	CASRRAGTYEQYF	TGTGCCAGCCGGAGAGCGGGAACTTACGAGCAGTACTTC
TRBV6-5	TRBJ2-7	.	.	CASSYSYGGGYEQYF	TGTGCCAGCAGTTACTCGTACGGTGGAGGCTACGAGCAGTACTTC
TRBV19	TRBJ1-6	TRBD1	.	CASSIGETGDSPLHF	TGTGCCAGTAGTATAGGGGAGACAGGGGATTCACCCCTCCACTTT
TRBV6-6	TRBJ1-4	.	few	CASSSNREFIEKLFF	TGTGCCAGCAGTTCCAACAGGGAATTTATTGAAAAACTGTTTTTT
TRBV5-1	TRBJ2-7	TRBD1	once	CASGLDRGYEQYF	TGCGCCAGCGGTCTGGACAGGGGCTACGAGCAGTACTTC
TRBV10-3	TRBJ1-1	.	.	CAISESDRTNTEAFF	TGTGCCATCAGTGAGTCTGACAGGACGAACACTGAAGCTTTCTTT
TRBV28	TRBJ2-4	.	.	CASSSQGQGQLKNIQYF	TGTGCCAGCAGTTCCCAGGGACAAGGTCAGCTTAAAAACATTCAGTACTTC
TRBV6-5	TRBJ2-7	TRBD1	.	CASRTGTGSYEQYF	TGTGCCAGCAGAACCGGGACAGGGTCGTACGAGCAGTACTTC
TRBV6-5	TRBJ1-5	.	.	CASSYSGGPQHF	TGTGCCAGCAGTTACTCAGGGGGTCCCCAGCATTTT
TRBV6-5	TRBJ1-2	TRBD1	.	CASWWTGGYTF	TGTGCCAGCTGGTGGACAGGGGGCTACACCTTC
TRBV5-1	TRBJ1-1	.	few	CASSLLPTGNTEAFF	TGCGCCAGCAGCTTGTTACCGACAGGGAACACTGAAGCTTTCTTT
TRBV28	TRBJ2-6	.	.	CASRGPSGANVLTF	TGTGCCAGCAGGGGGCCTTCTGGGGCCAACGTCCTGACTTTC
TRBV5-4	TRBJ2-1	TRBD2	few	CASSLLAGLEQFF	TGTGCCAGCAGCCTACTAGCGGGTCTTGAGCAGTTCTTC
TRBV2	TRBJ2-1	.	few	CASTFLDSSYNEQFF	TGTGCCAGCACCTTCCTGGACAGCTCCTACAATGAGCAGTTCTTC
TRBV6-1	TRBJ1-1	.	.	CASSEARSFGTEAFF	TGTGCCAGCAGTGAAGCGCGGAGTTTCGGCACTGAAGCTTTCTTT
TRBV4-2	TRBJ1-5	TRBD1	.	CASSHYRDRYSNQPQHF	TGTGCCAGCAGCCATTATAGGGACAGGTATAGCAATCAGCCCCAGCATTTT
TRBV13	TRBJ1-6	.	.	CASSFRTDYNSPLHF	TGTGCCAGCAGCTTTAGGACTGATTATAATTCACCCCTCCACTTT
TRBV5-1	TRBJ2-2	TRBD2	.	CASSLIWTRTGELFF	TGCGCCAGCAGCTTGATCTGGACTAGGACCGGGGAGCTGTTTTTT
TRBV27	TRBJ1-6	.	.	CASSSLGDNSPLHF	TGTGCCAGCAGTTCCCTCGGAGATAATTCACCCCTCCACTTT
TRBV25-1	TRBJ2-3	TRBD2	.	CASSEPRLAGATDTQYF	TGTGCCAGCAGTGAGCCTAGACTAGCGGGGGCCACAGATACGCAGTATTTT
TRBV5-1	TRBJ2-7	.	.	CASSFPGQLSYEQYF	TGCGCCAGCAGCTTCCCGGGACAACTCTCCTACGAGCAGTACTTC
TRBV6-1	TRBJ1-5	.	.	CASSAIGLRGSNQPQHF	TGTGCCAGCAGTGCTATTGGCCTCCGGGGGAGCAATCAGCCCCAGCATTTT
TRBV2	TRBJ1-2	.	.	CASNGDSNYGYTF	TGTGCCAGCAATGGAGATTCTAACTATGGCTACACCTTC
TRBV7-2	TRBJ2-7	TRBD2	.	CASSLVAGVAYEQYF	TGTGCCAGCAGCTTAGTAGCGGGAGTCGCCTACGAGCAGTACTTC
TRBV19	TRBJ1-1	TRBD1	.	CASSPRQGDIEAFF	TGTGCCAGTAGTCCGAGACAGGGAGATATTGAAGCTTTCTTT